The rows below give T cell receptor beta chains drawn from one sample of a study of blood T cells in healthy people across ages. TCRdb used MiXCR to reprocess the 5' RACE reads, holding one entry per CDR3 protein. The sample holds 1.5 million to 1.9 million distinct CDR3 sequences, roughly 43% seen once. Specimen: blood. These receptors were taken from a woman aged 18-35 years in good health. Each CDR3 is given without its conserved first and last residue. The order of the fields is V gene, J gene, CDR3 protein.

V gene: TRBV20-1; J gene: TRBJ1-2; CDR3 protein: SANLQVSYGYT
V gene: TRBV6-5; J gene: TRBJ2-3; CDR3 protein: ASRTYGTDTQY
V gene: TRBV12-3/TRBV12-4; J gene: TRBJ1-2; CDR3 protein: ASSFRGGSEGYT
V gene: TRBV20-1; J gene: TRBJ2-7; CDR3 protein: SAHRLGTGDYEQY
V gene: TRBV6-5; J gene: TRBJ1-1; CDR3 protein: TSSRRNTEAF
V gene: TRBV18; J gene: TRBJ2-7; CDR3 protein: ASSQGTGFIYEQY
V gene: TRBV7-8; J gene: TRBJ2-5; CDR3 protein: ASSRRGQQETQY
V gene: TRBV20-1; J gene: TRBJ2-7; CDR3 protein: SARAAGGYSYEQY
V gene: TRBV7-9; J gene: TRBJ2-1; CDR3 protein: ASSLVAREAPYEQF
V gene: TRBV7-2; J gene: TRBJ1-6; CDR3 protein: ASSVQAENSPLH
V gene: TRBV18; J gene: TRBJ1-1; CDR3 protein: ASSPFTGDGTEAF
V gene: TRBV20-1; J gene: TRBJ2-5; CDR3 protein: STREWTEETQY
V gene: TRBV7-2; J gene: TRBJ1-2; CDR3 protein: ASSLLLPGLRGENYGYT
V gene: TRBV7-9; J gene: TRBJ2-5; CDR3 protein: ASTGMNRETQY
V gene: TRBV29-1; J gene: TRBJ2-7; CDR3 protein: SWDSNNEQY
V gene: TRBV25-1; J gene: TRBJ2-7; CDR3 protein: ASSEIHEQY
V gene: TRBV1; J gene: TRBJ2-2; CDR3 protein: TSSHTNTGELF
V gene: TRBV12-1; J gene: TRBJ2-1; CDR3 protein: ASSSELAGALRHEQF
V gene: TRBV20-1; J gene: TRBJ2-3; CDR3 protein: SARAPSGQRIFTDTQY
V gene: TRBV4-3; J gene: TRBJ2-3; CDR3 protein: ASSQSRTGTDTQY
V gene: TRBV28; J gene: TRBJ1-2; CDR3 protein: ASSPLTGRGFYGYT
V gene: TRBV18; J gene: TRBJ1-1; CDR3 protein: ASSLSRDSSFEAF
V gene: TRBV6-5; J gene: TRBJ2-3; CDR3 protein: VSSPDTDTQY
V gene: TRBV20-1; J gene: TRBJ2-1; CDR3 protein: SARLGQNEQF
V gene: TRBV7-2; J gene: TRBJ2-7; CDR3 protein: ASSERGSGMYEQY
V gene: TRBV28; J gene: TRBJ1-2; CDR3 protein: ASSLEGGIYGYT
V gene: TRBV6-2/TRBV6-3; J gene: TRBJ2-1; CDR3 protein: ATKGRLVGGLSSYNEQF
V gene: TRBV12-3/TRBV12-4; J gene: TRBJ1-5; CDR3 protein: ASSRQAWGWPQH
V gene: TRBV9; J gene: TRBJ2-1; CDR3 protein: ASSVGGWLASSYNEQF
V gene: TRBV12-3/TRBV12-4; J gene: TRBJ2-3; CDR3 protein: ASSLAGLATDTQY
V gene: TRBV3-1; J gene: TRBJ2-7; CDR3 protein: ASSREHRTYEQY
V gene: TRBV5-6; J gene: TRBJ1-1; CDR3 protein: ASSFELLNTEAF
V gene: TRBV27; J gene: TRBJ1-4; CDR3 protein: ASSLSPTNEKLF
V gene: TRBV12-3/TRBV12-4; J gene: TRBJ2-5; CDR3 protein: ASSTGTSGVQETQY
V gene: TRBV7-2; J gene: TRBJ1-4; CDR3 protein: ASSGQGALNEKLF
V gene: TRBV5-1; J gene: TRBJ1-6; CDR3 protein: ASSLGQGASNSPLH